Below are 30 T cell receptor beta chains sequenced from a single sample in a study of blood T cell repertoires in COVID-19. Assay: immunoSEQ multiplex PCR; the TCRdb copy retains only in-frame clones and omits some. The repertoire holds 35,000 to 50,000 clones, with nearly 70% as singletons. Sequencing used peripheral blood. The receptors were sampled from an elderly man with acute or convalescent COVID-19.

The J gene is TRBJ1-5, the V gene TRBV7-2; TRBD1 agrees at 7 bases. Trimming took 0 bases from V and 6 from J; bases not matched to a gene: 5. The CDR3 runs 15 residues. Germline-derived CDR1 and CDR2 are SGHTA and FQGNSA. CDR3 protein: CASSLAGQLGQPQHF. CDR3 nucleotides: TGTGCCAGCAGCTTAGCGGGACAGTTGGGTCAGCCCCAGCATTTT.

As to this clone: The sample carries other DNA sequences with the same CDR3. V and J are TRBV6-5 and TRBJ2-7; a possible D gene is TRBD1 (5 bases). V was pared by 0 bases and J by 2 bases, with 8 bases between. This CDR3 region has 14 residues. Germline CDR1 reads MNHEY; CDR2 reads SVGAGI. CDR3 DNA: TGTGCCAGCAGTTACTCCCAGGGCGCCTACGAGCAGTACTTC. Translating it yields CASSYSQGAYEQYF.

The chain employs TRBV30 and TRBJ1-1; D is ambiguous. The CDR3 spans 11 residues. Germline V lookup: CDR1 GTSNPN, CDR2 SVGIG (reference sequence). V was shortened by 4 bases and J by 6 bases, with 9 bases between the two germline ends. The CDR3 DNA reads as TGTGCCTGGAACTACGGCCCTGAAGCTTTCTTT. Translated, it gives CAWNYGPEAFF.

This chain joins TRBV3-1 (or the pseudogene TRBV3-2) and TRBJ2-3; TRBD2 might be the D (6 bases). V lost 4 bases and J 1 base, leaving 9 bases between the germline ends. Germline CDR1 and CDR2: LGHDT and YNNKEL (reference sequence). This CDR3 has 14 amino acids. The CDR3 is CASSPLARTDTQYF. In DNA, the CDR3 is TGTGCCAGCAGCCCACTAGCCCGCACAGATACGCAGTATTTT.

The V call is TRBV12-3 or TRBV12-4, the J call TRBJ2-7; D is unclear. CDR3 size: 12 residues. Trimming left V 6 bases short and J 0 bases short, with 6 bases between. CDR3 sequence reads: CASSRDSYEQYF. The CDR3 DNA reads as TGTGCCAGCAGCCGCGACTCCTACGAGCAGTACTTC.

The V call is TRBV7-3, the J call TRBJ2-1, with 11 bases fitting TRBD2. Germline CDR1 SGHTA, CDR2 FQGTGA. This CDR3 has 16 residues. Trimming cost V 0 bases and J 4 bases; bases outside gene matches: 2. CDR3 sequence reads: CASSLTPSGGYNEQFF. Written as DNA, the CDR3 is TGTGCCAGCAGCTTAACTCCTAGCGGGGGGTACAATGAGCAGTTCTTC.

This clone occurred a few times. The chain links TRBV7-9 to TRBJ2-1, with 7 positions matching TRBD1. Germline CDR1 SEHNR, CDR2 FQNEAQ (reference sequence). V lost 1 base to trimming and J lost 11 bases; unmatched junction nucleotides: 8. CDR3 length: 14 residues. CDR3 sequence (DNA): TGTGCCAGCAGCTTAGGCAGGGGGTCCGCAAAGCAGTTCTTC. This gives the protein CASSLGRGSAKQFF.

The chain carries TRBV16 and TRBJ1-5; TRBD1 matches 7 bases. Germline CDR1 reads KGHSY; CDR2 reads FQNENV. V lost 4 bases, J lost 6 bases, and 9 bases stayed unmatched. The CDR3 runs 15 residues. CDR3 nucleotide sequence: TGTGCCAGCAGCCTGCAGGGACAGATGACTCAGCCCCAGCATTTT. It specifies CASSLQGQMTQPQHF.

This chain uses TRBV5-4 with TRBJ2-1; D not certain. Germline values: CDR1 SGHNT, CDR2 YYREEE (reference sequence). Trimming removed 1 base at V and 4 bases at J, with 12 bases between. CDR3 length equals 15 residues. As DNA, the CDR3 is TGTGCCAGCAGCTTGACTTCCCACTTATACAATGAGCAGTTCTTC. This codes for CASSLTSHLYNEQFF.

V is TRBV18 and J is TRBJ2-7; possibly TRBD2 for D (5 bases). CDR3 length: 13 residues. CDR1 KGHSH and CDR2 LQKENI come from the germline V gene. V was pared by 3 bases and J by 6 bases, with 12 bases between. This CDR3 is CASSPPRGAEQYF. In DNA form, the CDR3 reads TGTGCCAGCTCACCCCCCCGGGGTGCCGAGCAGTACTTC.

The CDR3 nucleotides read TGTGCCAGCAGCCAAGAGGGACAGACCTATAATTCACCCCTCCACTTT. Protein sequence: CASSQEGQTYNSPLHF. This rearrangement joins TRBV14 to TRBJ1-6; 7 bases match TRBD1. This CDR3 is built from 16 residues. Germline V gene lookup returns CDR1 SGHDN and CDR2 FVKESK. Germline trimming cut 0 bases from V and 2 bases from J; bases unmatched to any gene: 1.

The rearrangement links TRBV7-8 to TRBJ1-3; D is unclear. Between the trimmed V and J ends, which lost 5 bases and 4 bases, there was a span of 9 bases. This CDR3 has 13 residues. CDR1 and CDR2 (germline): SGHVS, FQNEAQ. The CDR3 protein is CASSNTPGNTIYF. Here the CDR3 DNA reads TGTGCCAGCAGCAACACGCCCGGAAACACCATATATTTT.

This chain links TRBV19 with TRBJ1-1; TRBD1 matches at 9 bases. CDR3 length: 17 residues. CDR1 and CDR2 from the germline V gene are LNHDA and SQIVND (reference sequence). With 3 bases clipped from V and 3 bases from J, the junction kept 11 bases outside the gene matches. CDR3 sequence reads: CASSIRYRGQGDTEAFF. CDR3 nucleotide sequence: TGTGCCAGTAGTATCCGGTACAGGGGGCAAGGCGACACTGAAGCTTTCTTT.

The chain employs TRBV5-1 and TRBJ1-1; 7 bases match TRBD1. CDR3 size: 14 residues. The V gene's germline CDR1 is SGHRS and CDR2 YFSETQ. The V gene end was trimmed by 7 bases and the J gene end by 3 bases; junction bases not matched to a gene: 9. In DNA form, the CDR3 reads TGCGCCAGCCGGGGACAGCCCGGGGACACTGAAGCTTTCTTT. It is translated as CASRGQPGDTEAFF.

This clone showed up just a few times. The V and J genes are TRBV18 and TRBJ2-1; 10 bases are a match to TRBD2. J was trimmed by 5 bases and V by 2 bases; bases with no gene match: 3. The CDR3 consists of 15 residues. The germline V gene has CDR1 KGHSH and CDR2 LQKENI. The CDR3 spells CASSPGSGRDNEQFF. For the CDR3, the DNA is TGTGCCAGCTCACCAGGGAGCGGGAGGGACAATGAGCAGTTCTTC. Looking up the rest from reference TRBV18 and TRBJ2-1 gives the full variable domain: NAGVMQNPRHLVRRRGQEARLRCSPMKGHSHVYWYRQLPEEGLKFMVYLQKENIIDESGMPKERFSAEFPKEGPSILRIQQVVRGDSAAYFCASSPGSGRDNEQFFGPGTRLTVL.

The chain's CDR3 is CASSLGGVDNYGYTF. For the CDR3, the DNA is TGTGCCAGCAGCTTAGGGGGGGTTGATAACTATGGCTACACCTTC. The rearrangement joins TRBV7-8 to TRBJ1-2; weak D call: TRBD1 (5 bases). This CDR3 has 15 amino acids. With 1 base removed from V and 1 base from J, the gap between germline ends came to 10 bases. Germline CDR1 SGHVS, CDR2 FQNEAQ.

J is TRBJ1-2 and V is TRBV30; TRBD1 might be the D (5 bases). The CDR3 length is 14 residues. V gave up 3 bases and J gave up 0 bases, with 11 bases separating them. CDR1 and CDR2 (germline): GTSNPN, SVGIG (reference sequence). In DNA form, the CDR3 reads TGTGCCTGGAGATATTCAGGGACTAACTATGGCTACACCTTC. Amino acids: CAWRYSGTNYGYTF.

The chain carries TRBV5-5 and TRBJ1-1; D is ambiguous. There are 17 residues in the CDR3. Germline V gene data show CDR1 as SGHKS and CDR2 as YYEKEE (reference sequence). With 0 bases removed from V and 0 bases from J, the gap between germline ends came to 15 bases. CDR3 residues: CASSLAFVNSLNTEAFF. Here the CDR3 DNA reads TGTGCCAGCAGCTTGGCCTTTGTGAACAGCTTGAACACTGAAGCTTTCTTT. Variable domain in full (rest from reference TRBV5-5 and TRBJ1-1): DAGVTQSPTHLIKTRGQQVTLRCSPISGHKSVSWYQQVLGQGPQFIFQYYEKEERGRGNFPDRFSARQFPNYSSELNVNALLLGDSALYLCASSLAFVNSLNTEAFFGQGTRLTVV.

The CDR3 sequence: CASSPVGGGDSLNEQFF. DNA of the CDR3: TGTGCCAGCAGCCCGGTGGGCGGGGGGGATTCCCTCAATGAGCAGTTCTTC. The rearrangement joins TRBV7-3 to TRBJ2-1; 9 bases are a match to TRBD2. Trimming removed 5 bases from V and 6 bases from J; junction bases left unmatched: 14. This CDR3 is 17 amino acids long. Germline V lookup: CDR1 SGHTA, CDR2 FQGTGA.

V gene TRBV4-3 combines with J gene TRBJ1-2, with 7 bases lining up with TRBD1. Germline V gene sequence: CDR1 LGHNA, CDR2 YSLEER. J was trimmed by 5 bases and V by 3 bases; bases with no gene match: 9. There are 15 residues in the CDR3. The CDR3 is CASSHGVRGVYGYTF. The CDR3 nucleotides are TGCGCCAGCAGCCACGGTGTCAGGGGGGTTTATGGCTACACCTTC.

This clone was found once. The V and J genes are TRBV6-6 and TRBJ1-2; 8 positions agree with TRBD1. From germline, CDR1 is MNHNY and CDR2 SVGAGI (reference sequence). The CDR3 consists of 15 residues. Losses at the gene ends were 2 bases for V and 0 bases for J; bases not matched to a gene: 2. The CDR3 DNA reads as TGTGCCAGCAGTTACGGGACAGGATCTAACTATGGCTACACCTTC. It encodes CASSYGTGSNYGYTF.

This sequence joins TRBV9 and TRBJ2-1; D is possibly TRBD2 (6 bases). The CDR3 has 13 residues. The ends were cut back, 3 bases at V and 5 bases at J, with 9 bases in the middle. Germline V gene data show CDR1 as SGDLS and CDR2 as YYNGEE. CDR3 sequence: CASSALANNEQFF. The CDR3 region has the DNA TGTGCCAGCAGCGCCCTAGCGAACAATGAGCAGTTCTTC.

The chain combines TRBV5-4 with TRBJ2-6; TRBD2 matches 7 bases. The CDR3 has 15 residues. V lost 5 bases to trimming and J lost 0 bases; unmatched junction nucleotides: 2. The germline V gene has CDR1 SGHNT and CDR2 YYREEE (reference sequence). CDR3 in DNA: TGTGCCAGCAGAGCGGGGCCCTCTGGGGCCAACGTCCTGACTTTC. Translated: CASRAGPSGANVLTF. Looking up the rest from reference TRBV5-4 and TRBJ2-6 gives the full variable domain: ETGVTQSPTHLIKTRGQQVTLRCSSQSGHNTVSWYQQALGQGPQFIFQYYREEENGRGNFPPRFSGLQFPNYSSELNVNALELDDSALYLCASRAGPSGANVLTFGAGSRLTVL.

V is TRBV14 and J is TRBJ1-2, with TRBD1 identical over 9 bases. CDR3 size: 13 residues. V lost 3 bases and J lost 8; bases outside the gene matches: 4. Germline V gene lookup returns CDR1 SGHDN and CDR2 FVKESK. The CDR3: CASSQVDRGGYTF. CDR3 DNA: TGTGCCAGCAGCCAGGTGGACAGGGGCGGCTACACCTTC.

The V gene is TRBV4-2, the J gene TRBJ2-1; TRBD2 aligns across 12 bases. The CDR3 has 19 amino acids. The V gene's germline CDR1 is LGHNA and CDR2 YNFKEQ. The J segment lost 6 bases and the V segment lost 1 base, leaving 13 bases of the junction unmatched. The CDR3 spells CASSQVGPRTSGDLNEQFF. The CDR3 DNA follows: TGTGCCAGCAGCCAAGTAGGTCCCCGGACTAGCGGGGATCTCAATGAGCAGTTCTTC.

Only a few counts were recorded for this clone. Here the CDR3 DNA reads TGCGCCAGCAGCATTTTAAGCGGAGCTAATGAAAAACTGTTTTTT. It is translated as CASSILSGANEKLFF. The chain couples TRBV5-1 to TRBJ1-4; D call uncertain. From germline, CDR1 is SGHRS and CDR2 YFSETQ. The germline V and J ends were trimmed by 4 bases and 3 bases, with 13 bases remaining between them. The CDR3 is made up of 15 amino acids.

This chain uses TRBV30 with TRBJ1-1; D is uncertain. The CDR3 contains 14 residues. Deletions cut 0 bases from V and 5 bases from J, with 13 bases between. Germline CDR1 GTSNPN, CDR2 SVGIG (reference sequence). The CDR3 nucleotides are TGTGCCTGGAGTGTAAGTGTGTACGGGACTGAAGCTTTCTTT. Translating it yields CAWSVSVYGTEAFF.

The chain is built from TRBV27 and TRBJ1-2; 7 bases fit TRBD1. After removal of 5 bases from V and 5 bases from J, the junction contained 5 bases not matched to a gene. The CDR3 has 13 residues. Germline V lookup: CDR1 MNHEY, CDR2 SMNVEV (reference sequence). The CDR3 here is CASSRQTGYGYTF. The CDR3 DNA is TGTGCCAGCAGTCGCCAGACAGGGTATGGCTACACCTTC.

The rearrangement uses TRBV19 and TRBJ2-5; 7 bases agree with TRBD2. Germline V gene data show CDR1 as LNHDA and CDR2 as SQIVND (reference sequence). The CDR3 is made up of 13 amino acids. The J segment lost 2 bases and the V segment lost 4 bases, leaving 1 base of the junction unmatched. CDR3 DNA: TGTGCCAGTAGTACGGGACTACAAGAGACCCAGTACTTC. The encoded protein is CASSTGLQETQYF.

The rearrangement joins TRBV7-2 to TRBJ2-7, with TRBD2 identical over 9 bases. Trimming removed 8 bases from V and 3 bases from J; junction bases left unmatched: 20. Germline V gene lookup returns CDR1 SGHTA and CDR2 FQGNSA. This CDR3 contains 18 residues. CDR3 sequence reads: CASAGSYGGGVFGYEQYF. CDR3 nucleotides: TGTGCCAGCGCTGGGTCCTACGGCGGGGGGGTTTTCGGCTACGAGCAGTACTTC.